What follows are 2 T cell receptor beta chains derived from one specimen sequenced in a study of long-term antiretroviral therapy in people with HIV. Runs used v3.0 of the immunoSEQ assay and were done at survey level. Using immunoSEQ multiplex PCR, the repertoire was profiled, and TCRdb retains in-frame clones only, with some absent. Of some 30,000 clones listed, approximately 91% were seen once; the top ten hold roughly 4%. Sequences were derived from unsorted PBMCs, sampled 3.1 years after starting antiretroviral therapy. The receptor set was obtained from a man between 18 and 29 years old with HIV.

This clone is a singleton in its sample. The gene calls are TRBV9 and TRBJ2-3; D is unclear. This CDR3 contains 13 residues. V was shortened by 2 bases and J by 4 bases, with 8 bases between the two germline ends. The germline gives CDR1 SGDLS, CDR2 YYNGEE. CDR3 protein: CASSVVLSDTQYF. The CDR3 DNA follows: TGTGCCAGCAGCGTGGTACTGTCAGATACGCAGTATTTT.

The chain couples TRBV7-9 to TRBJ1-2, with D unresolved. Germline V gives CDR1 SEHNR, CDR2 FQNEAQ (reference sequence). Trimming took off 5 bases at V and 3 bases at J, with 13 bases between the two ends. There are 14 residues in the CDR3. The CDR3: CASSPVESYYGYTF. The CDR3 nucleotides are TGTGCCAGCAGCCCTGTGGAGTCCTACTATGGCTACACCTTC.